One sample yielded the 23 T cell receptor beta chains listed below, sequenced in a study of CD8+ T cells in alopecia areata. Treatment specified: oral pan-JAK inhibitor, 5-10 mg twice daily. Isolated RNA was reverse transcribed into cDNA used as the sequencing template. TCRdb keeps only in-frame clones here, not all; method: immunoSEQ multiplex PCR. The sample yields 170,000 or so clones, less than 70% seen once. The sample consisted of CD4+ T cells sorted from blood, taken at week 4, from a patient treated with tofacitinib. Every receptor here comes from a human donor with alopecia areata.

J is TRBJ1-1 and V is TRBV5-1; no clear D. Germline V gene sequence: CDR1 SGHRS, CDR2 YFSETQ. The length of the CDR3 is 14 residues. Trimming cost V 4 bases and J 3 bases, with 13 bases left between them. CDR3 in amino acids: CASSREAMDTEAFF. For the CDR3, the DNA is TGCGCCAGCAGCCGGGAGGCAATGGACACTGAAGCTTTCTTT. The full variable domain, rest sourced from reference TRBV5-1 and TRBJ1-1, is KAGVTQTPRYLIKTRGQQVTLSCSPISGHRSVSWYQQTPGQGLQFLFEYFSETQRNKGNFPGRFSGRQFSNSRSEMNVSTLELGDSALYLCASSREAMDTEAFFGQGTRLTVV.

The chain links TRBV7-3 to TRBJ1-6; D might be TRBD1 (5 bases). CDR3 length equals 14 residues. The germline V gene has CDR1 SGHTA and CDR2 FQGTGA. V lost 0 bases and J lost 8, with 8 bases in between. Here the CDR3 DNA reads TGTGCCAGCAGCTTAACGGGGCGTGATTCACCCCTCCACTTT. Protein: CASSLTGRDSPLHF.

Comments on this clone: Distinct nucleotide sequences in the sample also encode this CDR3. The chain employs TRBV5-1 and TRBJ2-7; no clear D gene. Germline values: CDR1 SGHRS, CDR2 YFSETQ. There are 13 residues in the CDR3. V was trimmed by 0 bases and J by 4 bases, leaving 8 bases between them. The CDR3 protein is CASSLEVGYEQYF. The CDR3 DNA reads TGCGCCAGCAGCTTGGAGGTCGGATACGAGCAGTACTTC.

This chain uses TRBV6-6 with TRBJ1-2, with D possibly being TRBD1 (6 bases). Germline values: CDR1 MNHNY, CDR2 SVGAGI (reference sequence). V dropped 2 bases and J dropped 3 bases, with 16 bases sitting between them. The CDR3 covers 16 residues. The CDR3, as DNA: TGTGCCAGCAGTTACCCGACAGGAAAGAAGTACTATGGCTACACCTTC. Translated, it gives CASSYPTGKKYYGYTF.

The gene calls are TRBV6-6 and TRBJ1-5, with a possible D match to TRBD1 (5 bases). The V end lost 2 bases, the J end lost 6 bases, and 11 bases lay between the germline ends. CDR1 and CDR2 (germline): MNHNY, SVGAGI (reference sequence). The CDR3 loop spans 14 amino acids. CDR3 loop: CASSYGGPAQPQHF. In DNA form, the CDR3 reads TGTGCCAGCAGTTACGGGGGTCCAGCTCAGCCCCAGCATTTT.

The chain carries TRBV6-5 and TRBJ2-3; D possibly corresponds to TRBD2 (6 bases). Germline CDR1 reads MNHEY; CDR2 reads SVGAGI. The CDR3 runs to 15 residues. The V and J ends lost 0 bases and 2 bases respectively, with 9 bases between them. CDR3 sequence (DNA): TGTGCCAGCAGTTACTCTGGGACTTCCACAGATACGCAGTATTTT. It is translated as CASSYSGTSTDTQYF.

V gene TRBV9 combines with J gene TRBJ2-5; D perhaps matches TRBD2 (6 bases). V lost 2 bases to trimming and J lost 5 bases, with 13 bases between them. Germline assignment: CDR1 SGDLS and CDR2 YYNGEE. CDR3 size: 14 residues. CDR3 bases: TGTGCCAGCAGCGTCGATGGACTAACGGAGACCCAGTACTTC. This encodes CASSVDGLTETQYF.

The gene calls are TRBV25-1 and TRBJ1-1; D may be TRBD1 (5 bases). Looked up from germline, CDR1 is MGHDK and CDR2 is SYGVNS. This CDR3 has 12 residues. Trimming took 6 bases from V and 6 from J, leaving 11 bases between them. The CDR3 DNA reads TGTGCCAGCAGATCAGACAGCCCTGAAGCTTTCTTT. This encodes CASRSDSPEAFF.

This chain joins TRBV29-1 and TRBJ1-5; weak D call: TRBD1 (6 bases). Trimming stripped 6 bases from V and 4 bases from J, with 13 bases between. Germline assignment: CDR1 SQVTM and CDR2 ANQGSEA. The CDR3 sequence is 13 residues long. CDR3 bases: TGCAGCGTCAAATTTCAGGGGAATCAGCCCCAGCATTTT. It codes for CSVKFQGNQPQHF.

V and J are TRBV4-2 and TRBJ1-1, with 9 bases identical to TRBD1. Germline trimming cut 2 bases from V and 0 bases from J; bases unmatched to any gene: 7. This CDR3 region has 17 residues. Germline assignment: CDR1 LGHNA and CDR2 YNFKEQ. The CDR3 region has the DNA TGTGCCAGCAGCCAATCCCCCGGGACAGGGATGAACACTGAAGCTTTCTTT. This encodes CASSQSPGTGMNTEAFF.

The J gene is TRBJ1-4, the V gene TRBV2; TRBD1 might be the D (6 bases). Germline CDR1 is SNHLY and CDR2 is FYNNEI. V lost 6 bases and J lost 5, with 13 bases in between. The CDR3 is made up of 14 amino acids. The CDR3 bases are TGTGCCAGCAGAGAGCAGGGGATAAATGAAAAACTGTTTTTT. It specifies CASREQGINEKLFF. Combining the CDR3 with reference TRBV2 and TRBJ1-4 gives the whole variable domain EPEVTQTPSHQVTQMGQEVILRCVPISNHLYFYWYRQILGQKVEFLVSFYNNEISEKSEIFDDQFSVERPDGSNFTLKIRSTKLEDSAMYFCASREQGINEKLFFGSGTQLSVL.

In this sample, this clone turned up a few times. The V and J genes are TRBV13 and TRBJ1-6, with a weak D call TRBD1 (5 bases). The CDR3 totals 18 residues. The germline V gene encodes CDR1 PRHDT and CDR2 FYEKMQ (reference sequence). Trimming removed 5 bases at V and 9 bases at J, with 26 bases between. Written as DNA, the CDR3 is TGTGCCAGCAGCCCAGGGCGGGACCGAAAAGGCGCTGGTTCACCCCTCCACTTT. This gives the protein CASSPGRDRKGAGSPLHF.

The CDR3 region has the DNA TGTGCCTGGAGCTCCGGGACAGGACTGGGCTACACCTTC. This gives the protein CAWSSGTGLGYTF. This chain joins TRBV30 and TRBJ1-2; 8 nucleotides match TRBD1. The CDR3 totals 13 residues. In germline, CDR1 is GTSNPN, CDR2 SVGIG (reference sequence). The ends lost 3 bases at V and 8 bases at J; junction bases unmatched: 8.

This clone was detected a few times. The V gene is TRBV4-1, the J gene TRBJ1-5, with a weak D call TRBD1 (5 bases). Germline loops: CDR1 MGHRA, CDR2 YSYEKL. V lost 2 bases and J lost 2, with 13 bases in between. This CDR3 is built from 16 residues. CDR3 sequence (DNA): TGCGCCAGCAGCCAACAGTCGGGGGAGCGCAATCAGCCCCAGCATTTT. Amino acid sequence: CASSQQSGERNQPQHF.

This clone showed up just a few times. The V call is TRBV29-1, the J call TRBJ1-1, with D hard to call. This CDR3 region has 13 residues. Per germline, CDR1 SQVTM and CDR2 ANQGSEA. The V end lost 7 bases, the J end lost 7 bases, and 19 bases lay between the germline ends. The CDR3 bases are TGCAGCGCCTGGCCCCCGGCCGGGGATGAAGCTTTCTTT. This codes for CSAWPPAGDEAFF.

The genes are TRBV30 and TRBJ1-1, with D perhaps TRBD1 (5 bases). The V gene's germline CDR1 is GTSNPN and CDR2 SVGIG (reference sequence). This CDR3 is 16 amino acids long. V was cut by 4 bases and J by 1 base, with 19 bases left in between. The CDR3 coding sequence is TGTGCCTGGACCCCATCGGGTTTGGGGGGGAACACTGAAGCTTTCTTT. It translates to CAWTPSGLGGNTEAFF. Filled out from reference TRBV30 and TRBJ1-1, the complete variable domain reads SQTIHQWPATLVQPVGSPLSLECTVEGTSNPNLYWYRQAAGRGLQLLFYSVGIGQISSEVPQNLSASRPQDRQFILSSKKLLLSDSGFYLCAWTPSGLGGNTEAFFGQGTRLTVV.

There are a few counts of this clone. The rearrangement joins TRBV19 to TRBJ1-1, with D tentatively TRBD1 (6 bases). In germline, CDR1 is LNHDA, CDR2 SQIVND (reference sequence). V was trimmed by 3 bases and J by 4 bases, leaving 15 bases between them. CDR3 size: 15 residues. The CDR3 DNA follows: TGTGCCAGTAGTATTTATCAGGGGACCGGCACTGAAGCTTTCTTT. This codes for CASSIYQGTGTEAFF.

The chain recombines TRBV6-5 with TRBJ2-2; D ambiguous. The CDR3 consists of 15 residues. CDR1 and CDR2 (germline): MNHEY, SVGAGI. V was shortened by 0 bases and J by 4 bases, with 9 bases between the two germline ends. The CDR3 DNA sequence: TGTGCCAGCAGTTACTCGGGGTGGAGCACCGGGGAGCTGTTTTTT. This translates into CASSYSGWSTGELFF.

This clone was picked up a small number of times. The chain is built from TRBV9 and TRBJ2-5, with D maybe TRBD1 (6 bases). The CDR3 extends over 14 amino acids. CDR1 is SGDLS, CDR2 YYNGEE, per germline. V gave up 4 bases and J gave up 5 bases, with 15 bases separating them. This chain's CDR3 is CASSPGHVGETQYF. Written as DNA, the CDR3 is TGTGCCAGCAGCCCGGGACATGTCGGGGAGACCCAGTACTTC. Full variable domain (outside the CDR3, taken from reference TRBV9 and TRBJ2-5): DSGVTQTPKHLITATGQRVTLRCSPRSGDLSVYWYQQSLDQGLQFLIQYYNGEERAKGNILERFSAQQFPDLHSELNLSSLELGDSALYFCASSPGHVGETQYFGPGTRLLVL.

The chain recombines TRBV30 with TRBJ1-4; D unclear. The germline gives CDR1 GTSNPN, CDR2 SVGIG (reference sequence). This CDR3 has 17 residues. With 2 bases removed from V and 7 bases from J, the gap between germline ends came to 23 bases. CDR3 sequence: CAWSISARPRPGEKLFF. The CDR3 bases are TGTGCCTGGAGTATCTCTGCGAGACCCAGGCCGGGTGAAAAACTGTTTTTT.

The chain has TRBV18 and TRBJ1-3, with no clear D. V was pared by 0 bases and J by 0 bases, with 6 bases between. Germline CDR1 reads KGHSH; CDR2 reads LQKENI. CDR3 length equals 15 residues. CDR3 protein: CASSPPFRSGNTIYF. As DNA, the CDR3 is TGTGCCAGCTCACCACCGTTTCGCTCTGGAAACACCATATATTTT.

The table lists this clone with a few counts. V gene TRBV10-1 combines with J gene TRBJ2-7; D may be TRBD1 (5 bases). The V gene's germline CDR1 is WNHNN and CDR2 SYGVQD (reference sequence). The germline V and J ends were trimmed by 2 bases and 6 bases, with 8 bases remaining between them. The CDR3 loop spans 12 amino acids. CDR3 sequence: CASSEDRAEQYF. The CDR3 coding sequence is TGCGCCAGCAGTGAGGACAGAGCCGAGCAGTACTTC.

The CDR3 here is CASSQLAGDANTGELFF. As DNA, the CDR3 is TGTGCCAGCAGCCAACTAGCGGGGGACGCGAACACCGGGGAGCTGTTTTTT. This rearrangement joins TRBV27 to TRBJ2-2; 11 nucleotides match TRBD2. The CDR3 covers 17 residues. Germline CDR1 is MNHEY and CDR2 is SMNVEV (reference sequence). The J segment lost 0 bases and the V segment lost 6 bases, leaving 6 bases of the junction unmatched.